This is a list of T cell receptor beta chains from one sample in a study of cytomegalovirus exposure and HLA in healthy donors. Sequenced by immunoSEQ multiplex PCR; TCRdb stores in-frame clones only, minus some. The table shows approximately 100,000 clones, with roughly 80% occurring only once. Material for sequencing was PBMCs. All receptors derive from a male donor in good health and CMV-seropositive. Each CDR3 is given with its conserved first and last residue. The D gene is left open where the match is weak. Some rows mark clone size as missing; the rest say once, few, many or name a class of expanded clone.

d_call clone_size j_call v_call cdr3_aa cdr3_nt
. . TRBJ2-1 TRBV10-1 CASSGPRGEQFF TGCGCCAGCAGTGGGCCGCGAGGAGAGCAGTTCTTC
. . TRBJ1-6 TRBV11-2 CASSLAPARGPLHF TGTGCCAGCAGCTTAGCGCCGGCGCGAGGACCCCTCCACTTT
. few TRBJ2-6 TRBV11-3 CASSSPRSRSYSGANVLTF TGTGCCAGCAGCTCCCCGAGAAGCCGGAGCTACTCTGGGGCCAACGTCCTGACTTTC
TRBD2 few TRBJ2-7 TRBV6-5 CASSRLADSSYEQYF TGTGCCAGCAGTCGACTAGCGGATAGCTCCTACGAGCAGTACTTC
. . TRBJ1-2 TRBV19 CASSVIGDGYTF TGTGCCAGTAGTGTGATAGGGGATGGCTACACCTTC
. once TRBJ1-6 TRBV9 CASSVDGGWSYNSPLHF TGTGCCAGCAGCGTAGACGGGGGGTGGTCCTATAATTCACCCCTCCACTTT
. . TRBJ1-4 TRBV7-2 CASSFNSGGHEKLFF TGTGCCAGCAGCTTTAATAGTGGGGGACACGAAAAACTGTTTTTT
TRBD2 . TRBJ2-1 TRBV29-1 CSVELAPGGGAGEQFF TGCAGCGTTGAACTGGCCCCGGGCGGGGGGGCGGGGGAGCAGTTCTTC
. . TRBJ1-1 TRBV29-1 CSVEDHTASVLLNTEAFF TGCAGCGTTGAAGATCATACAGCCTCCGTTCTTTTGAACACTGAAGCTTTCTTT
. few TRBJ2-7 TRBV19 CASRIGVQGSFDEQYF TGTGCCAGTAGGATCGGCGTTCAGGGGTCTTTCGACGAGCAGTACTTC
. . TRBJ1-2 TRBV19 CASSINPMGASGYGYTF TGTGCCAGTAGTATTAACCCGATGGGGGCTTCGGGCTATGGCTACACCTTC
. . TRBJ1-2 TRBV7-8 CASSPDSRTYGYTF TGTGCCAGCAGCCCGGACAGCCGAACCTATGGCTACACCTTC
. once TRBJ1-1 TRBV15 CATVQSRVLGTEAFF TGTGCCACCGTCCAGTCGCGGGTTCTGGGCACTGAAGCTTTCTTT
TRBD1 . TRBJ2-7 TRBV5-1 CASSAGQGYEQYF TGCGCCAGCAGCGCCGGACAGGGTTACGAGCAGTACTTC
TRBD1 . TRBJ1-5 TRBV11-2 CASSTTGEGNQPQHF TGTGCCAGCAGCACGACAGGGGAGGGCAATCAGCCCCAGCATTTT
TRBD1 . TRBJ2-1 TRBV2 CASSALGQGAYEQFF TGTGCCAGCAGTGCCCTGGGACAGGGGGCTTATGAGCAGTTCTTC
. once TRBJ1-3 TRBV28 CASSPTGGNTIYF TGTGCCAGCAGCCCAACGGGAGGAAACACCATATATTTT
TRBD1 . TRBJ2-5 TRBV5-1 CASSLGQGAWETQYF TGCGCCAGCAGCTTGGGGCAGGGGGCTTGGGAGACCCAGTACTTC
TRBD1 . TRBJ2-5 TRBV10-3 CAIRGDRGPGETQYF TGTGCCATCAGGGGGGACAGGGGGCCTGGAGAGACCCAGTACTTC
. . TRBJ2-3 TRBV2 CASRDRTDTQYF TGTGCCAGCAGGGACAGAACAGATACGCAGTATTTT
. . TRBJ1-5 TRBV19 CASRNPWRDNQPQHF TGTGCCAGTAGAAATCCTTGGCGGGACAATCAGCCCCAGCATTTT
. . TRBJ2-7 TRBV28 CASSLPSRTYEQYF TGTGCCAGCAGTTTACCTAGCAGAACCTACGAGCAGTACTTC
TRBD2 once TRBJ2-7 TRBV30 CAWSGAGGRGDYEQYF TGTGCCTGGAGTGGAGCGGGGGGTAGAGGAGACTACGAGCAGTACTTC
. . TRBJ2-4 TRBV5-5 CASSLARLSKNIQYF TGTGCCAGCAGCTTGGCCAGGTTATCCAAAAACATTCAGTACTTC
. . TRBJ2-2 TRBV11-2 CASSLRQRNTGELFF TGTGCCAGCAGCTTAAGACAGAGAAACACCGGGGAGCTGTTTTTT
TRBD1 . TRBJ1-4 TRBV2 CASSEWDRGDEKLFF TGTGCCAGCAGTGAATGGGACAGGGGTGATGAAAAACTGTTTTTT
TRBD1 . TRBJ1-1 TRBV30 CAWSVGWGQGLRGRTEAFF TGTGCCTGGAGTGTAGGGTGGGGACAGGGTCTTAGAGGGAGGACTGAAGCTTTCTTT
TRBD1 few TRBJ2-7 TRBV19 CASSPGTGIYEQYF TGTGCCAGTAGCCCCGGGACAGGGATCTACGAGCAGTACTTC
. . TRBJ1-6 TRBV7-9 CASSLQGYSPLHF TGTGCCAGCAGCTTGCAGGGTTATTCACCCCTCCACTTT
. . TRBJ1-1 TRBV18 CASSPVSFRQMNTEAFF TGTGCCAGCTCACCGGTTTCATTTAGACAAATGAACACTGAAGCTTTCTTT
. few TRBJ1-1 TRBV5-6 CASSLGEAEAFF TGTGCCAGCAGCTTGGGGGAGGCTGAAGCTTTCTTT
TRBD1 . TRBJ2-7 TRBV6-6 CASKVQQGAGEQYF TGTGCCAGCAAGGTTCAGCAGGGGGCGGGGGAGCAGTACTTC
. . TRBJ2-5 TRBV18 CASSPGGRETQYF TGTGCCAGCTCACCAGGAGGGCGGGAGACCCAGTACTTC
. . TRBJ2-7 TRBV29-1 CSARWDGSRGYEQYF TGCAGCGCCAGATGGGACGGCAGCAGGGGTTACGAGCAGTACTTC
. . TRBJ2-3 TRBV7-2 CASSQVLGVADTQYF TGTGCCAGCAGCCAGGTATTAGGGGTCGCGGATACGCAGTATTTT
TRBD2 . TRBJ2-1 TRBV5-1 CASSALAGGDNEQFF TGCGCCAGCAGCGCCCTGGCGGGGGGGGACAATGAGCAGTTCTTC
. once TRBJ1-5 TRBV11-2 CASSLGGNNQPQHF TGTGCCAGCAGCTTAGGAGGGAACAATCAGCCCCAGCATTTT
. . TRBJ2-2 TRBV5-1 CASSPGQFANTGELFF TGCGCCAGCAGCCCCGGACAGTTCGCGAACACCGGGGAGCTGTTTTTT
. . TRBJ2-5 TRBV29-1 CSVGQIQETQYF TGCAGCGTTGGACAGATCCAAGAGACCCAGTACTTC
TRBD1 . TRBJ1-1 TRBV29-1 CSVEVGLTGQTEAFF TGCAGCGTTGAAGTGGGCTTGACAGGGCAAACTGAAGCTTTCTTT